Described below is a single T cell receptor beta chain sequence and its context. This clonotype was detected many times. The clone's antigen remains unknown. Base qualities are not recorded, but no much larger clone differs from it by a single base. This sample was taken from a study of response to subunit inactivated influenza vaccine (dated by TCRdb to the late 2010s). Concerning the study at large: Deep quantitative T cell receptor repertoire profiling was used in the study to track responses to a trivalent subunit inactivated influenza vaccine.

Study-wide conclusions, independent of this receptor: The authors suggested that each seasonal influenza vaccination may recruit only a limited number of new T cells.

Libraries came from RT-PCR. The listed sequencing device is Illumina HiSeq 2500. TCRdb trimmed the raw reads at Q25, called clones with MiXCR and kept productive beta chains. Each entry merges the rows of one CDR3 protein and shows their most common DNA and genes. The table for this sample lists 490,000 or so distinct CDR3 sequences; around 8% of them were counted only once. 10% to 15% of the sample is taken by the ten largest. This TCR was recovered from a man between 45 and 75 years old who received an inactivated influenza vaccine. Donor details come from another sample of the same person, matched by shared clones. The specimen comprised PBMCs from blood, sampled 23 to 25 months after vaccination.

The nucleotides read TGTGCCAGCAGAGTACTAGACCATGAGCAGTTCTTC. Its product reads: CASRVLDHEQFF. Recombination joined TRBV12-3 or TRBV12-4 with TRBJ2-1; 5 matching bases give a weak D call of TRBD2. From its cysteine to its phenylalanine, the CDR3 spans 12 amino acids. Only the CDR3 portion is preserved as DNA: 36 bases, with reading frame beginning at the first base. Trimming costs V 6 bases and J 8 bases, and their ends lie 11 bases apart.